Following are 6 T cell receptor beta chains from one sample sequenced in a study of read filtering for tumor transcriptome and immune sequencing. This library used about 400 ng RNA and molecular barcoded adaptors spanning alpha/delta and beta/gamma chains. A single record per CDR3 protein comes from TCRdb applying MiXCR to the reads. Of tens of thousands of distinct CDR3 sequences listed, 14% are singletons. Sequenced input: a population of CD138-negative cells sorted from bone marrow. Every receptor here comes from a donor older than 35 with multiple myeloma.

This clonotype was recorded at least ten times. This chain links TRBV3-1 with TRBJ2-2; weak D call: TRBD1 (5 bases). The V gene lost 0 bases and the J gene lost 6 bases, with 8 bases spanning the gap. This CDR3 is built from 14 residues. Germline CDR1 is LGHDT and CDR2 is YNNKEL (reference sequence). Written as DNA, the CDR3 is TGTGCCAGCAGCCAAGAGGGGCGGTCCGGGGAGCTGTTTTTT. This gives the protein CASSQEGRSGELFF. Looking up the rest from reference TRBV3-1 and TRBJ2-2 gives the full variable domain: DTAVSQTPKYLVTQMGNDKSIKCEQNLGHDTMYWYKQDSKKFLKIMFSYNNKELIINETVPNRFSPKSPDKAHLNLHINSLELGDSAVYFCASSQEGRSGELFFGEGSRLTVL.

This clonotype has a count of ten or more. The chain recombines TRBV29-1 with TRBJ2-1; the D is unclear. This CDR3 region has 14 residues. V lost 7 bases and J 0 bases, leaving 13 bases between the germline ends. Germline V CDR1 and CDR2: SQVTM, ANQGSEA. CDR3 region: CSADGPSSYNEQFF. The CDR3, as DNA: TGCAGCGCCGACGGACCGAGCTCCTACAATGAGCAGTTCTTC.

This clonotype has a count of ten or more. The rearrangement uses TRBV6-5 and TRBJ2-1; 9 positions agree with TRBD2. The CDR3 has 15 amino acids. Germline V gives CDR1 MNHEY, CDR2 SVGAGI. The J segment lost 4 bases and the V segment lost 6 bases, leaving 7 bases of the junction unmatched. The CDR3 loop reads CASSRSGGKYNEQFF. The DNA for the CDR3 is TGTGCCAGCAGCCGTAGCGGGGGAAAATACAATGAGCAGTTCTTC.

This clonotype was detected ten times or more. This chain joins TRBV5-1 and TRBJ1-1; D might be TRBD1 (5 bases). Germline V lookup: CDR1 SGHRS, CDR2 YFSETQ. This CDR3 spans 13 amino acids. Trimming shortened V by 4 bases and J by 1 base, and 8 bases separated the two germline ends. This CDR3 is CASSRGQNTEAFF. The CDR3 DNA is TGCGCCAGCAGCCGAGGACAGAACACTGAAGCTTTCTTT.

This clonotype has more than one count but fewer than ten. At one end the junction does not follow the germline gene, possibly because of a read error. The genes are TRBV28 and TRBJ1-5; 8 bases map to TRBD1. The length of the CDR3 is 16 residues. Germline V gene lookup returns CDR1 MDHEN and CDR2 SYDVKM. The CDR3 DNA follows: TGCGCCAGCAGTTCACTAACTCAGGGGGCGGCTCAGCCCCAGCATTTT. This codes for CASSSLTQGAAQPQHF.

At least ten counts were recorded for this clonotype. This chain joins TRBV3-1 and TRBJ2-1; 8 bases map to TRBD2. The CDR3 extends over 15 amino acids. In germline, CDR1 is LGHDT, CDR2 YNNKEL (reference sequence). Trimming removed 0 bases from V and 7 bases from J; junction bases left unmatched: 5. DNA for the CDR3: TGTGCCAGCAGCCAAGATGTCCTAGCGGGTAATGAGCAGTTCTTC. Amino acid sequence: CASSQDVLAGNEQFF.